The sequence of this T cell receptor (beta chain) was determined in a study of beta chain features in type 1 diabetes. Study-wide results and limits: cDNA sequencing could over-represent cells with high TCR expression. The analysis here could not establish whether HLA type shapes TCRB rearrangement.

Sorting with CD45RO/CCR7/CD25/CD127/CD95/CD27 yielded naive, central memory, regulatory and stem-like memory CD4+ cells. Purity exceeded 95% in all sorted populations. This CDR3 is built from 14 residues. Germline V gives CDR1 MDHEN, CDR2 SYDVKM. The trim removed 7 bases at V and 2 bases at J, leaving 7 bases unmatched. There are many counts of this clone. Its antigen remains unknown. Every isolated RNA sample was fully reverse transcribed, so sequencing captured expressed TCRB transcripts. TCRdb's copy holds only in-frame clones and misses some; the assay was immunoSEQ multiplex PCR. The sample holds under 150,000 clones, around 7% seen once.

The sequence derives from a woman in her 30s in good health. This sequence joins TRBV28 and TRBJ1-2; 7 bases map to TRBD1. Sequencing was performed on central memory CD4+ T cells from blood. The chain's CDR3 is CASNTPGQNYGYTF. In nucleotides, the CDR3 is TGTGCCAGCAATACTCCGGGACAGAACTATGGCTACACCTTC.